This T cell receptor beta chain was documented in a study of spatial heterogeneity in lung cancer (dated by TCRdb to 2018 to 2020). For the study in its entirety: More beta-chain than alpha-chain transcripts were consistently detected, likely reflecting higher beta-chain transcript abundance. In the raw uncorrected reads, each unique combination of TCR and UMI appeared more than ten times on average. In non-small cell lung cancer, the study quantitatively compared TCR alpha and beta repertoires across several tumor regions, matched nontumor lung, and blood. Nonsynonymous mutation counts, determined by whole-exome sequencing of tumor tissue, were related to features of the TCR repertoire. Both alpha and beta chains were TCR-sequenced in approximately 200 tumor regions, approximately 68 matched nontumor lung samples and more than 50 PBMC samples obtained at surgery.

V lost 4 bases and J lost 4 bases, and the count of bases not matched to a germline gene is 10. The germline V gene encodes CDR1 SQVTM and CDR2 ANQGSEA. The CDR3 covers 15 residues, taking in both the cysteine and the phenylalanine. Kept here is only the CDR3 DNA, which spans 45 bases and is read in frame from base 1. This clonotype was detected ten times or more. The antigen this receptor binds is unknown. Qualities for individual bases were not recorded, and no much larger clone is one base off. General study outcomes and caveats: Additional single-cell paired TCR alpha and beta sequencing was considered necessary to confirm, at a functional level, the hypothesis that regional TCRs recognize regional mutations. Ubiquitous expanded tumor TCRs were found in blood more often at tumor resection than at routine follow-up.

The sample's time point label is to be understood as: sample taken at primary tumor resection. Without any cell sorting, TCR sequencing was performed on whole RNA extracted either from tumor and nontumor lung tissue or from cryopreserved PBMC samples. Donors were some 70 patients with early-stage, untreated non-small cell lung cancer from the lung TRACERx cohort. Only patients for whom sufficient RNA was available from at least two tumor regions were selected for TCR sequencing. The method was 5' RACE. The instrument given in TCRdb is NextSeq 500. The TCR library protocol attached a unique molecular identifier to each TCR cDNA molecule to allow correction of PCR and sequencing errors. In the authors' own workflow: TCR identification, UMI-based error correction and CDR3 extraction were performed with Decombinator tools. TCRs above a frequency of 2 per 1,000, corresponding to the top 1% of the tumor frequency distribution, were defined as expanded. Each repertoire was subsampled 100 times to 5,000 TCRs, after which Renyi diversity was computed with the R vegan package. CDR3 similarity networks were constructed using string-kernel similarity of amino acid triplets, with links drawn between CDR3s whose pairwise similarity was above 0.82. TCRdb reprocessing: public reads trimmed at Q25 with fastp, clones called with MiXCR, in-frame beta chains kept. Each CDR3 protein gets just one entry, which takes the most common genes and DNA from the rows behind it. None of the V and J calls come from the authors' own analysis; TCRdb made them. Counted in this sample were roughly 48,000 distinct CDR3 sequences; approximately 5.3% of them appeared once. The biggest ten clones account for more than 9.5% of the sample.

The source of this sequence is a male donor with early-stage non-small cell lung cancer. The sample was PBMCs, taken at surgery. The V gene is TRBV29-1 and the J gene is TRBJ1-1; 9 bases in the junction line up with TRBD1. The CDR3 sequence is CSVGFYRGRITEAFF. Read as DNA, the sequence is TGCAGCGTTGGGTTTTACAGGGGGCGGATCACTGAAGCTTTCTTT.